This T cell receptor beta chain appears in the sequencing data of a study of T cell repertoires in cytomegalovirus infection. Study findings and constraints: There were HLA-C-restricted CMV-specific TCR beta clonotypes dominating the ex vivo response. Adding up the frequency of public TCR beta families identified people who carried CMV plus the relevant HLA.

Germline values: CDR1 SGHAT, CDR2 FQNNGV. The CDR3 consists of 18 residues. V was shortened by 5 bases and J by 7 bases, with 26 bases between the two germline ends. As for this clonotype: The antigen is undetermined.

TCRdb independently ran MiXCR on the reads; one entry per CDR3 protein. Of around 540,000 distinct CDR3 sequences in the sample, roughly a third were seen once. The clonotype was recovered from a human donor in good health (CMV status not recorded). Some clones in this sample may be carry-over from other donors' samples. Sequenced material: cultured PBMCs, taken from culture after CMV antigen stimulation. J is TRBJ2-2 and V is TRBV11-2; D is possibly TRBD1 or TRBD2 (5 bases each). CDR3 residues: CASSIRRGVLARGGELFF. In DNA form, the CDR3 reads TGTGCCAGCAGCATTAGAAGGGGTGTATTAGCGAGGGGCGGGGAGCTGTTTTTT. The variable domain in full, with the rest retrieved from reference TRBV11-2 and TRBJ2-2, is EAGVAQSPRYKIIEKRQSVAFWCNPISGHATLYWYQQILGQGPKLLIQFQNNGVVDDSQLPKDRFSAERLKGVDSTLKIQPAKLEDSAVYLCASSIRRGVLARGGELFFGEGSRLTVL.